This T cell receptor beta chain is drawn from a study of T cell repertoires in cytomegalovirus infection. Study in general: Carrying CMV and the relevant HLA type showed in public TCR beta signatures.

One entry per CDR3 protein results from TCRdb running MiXCR on the reads. The sample has around 450,000 distinct CDR3 sequences, roughly 12% seen once; the top ten hold roughly 10%. This CDR3 has 15 residues. V dropped 4 bases and J dropped 4; count of bases not matched to a gene: 10. Germline CDR1 SGHRS, CDR2 YFSETQ. Sequenced material: PBMCs. V gene TRBV5-1 combines with J gene TRBJ2-7; 8 bases align to TRBD1. The sequence was obtained from a human donor in good health (CMV status not recorded). Some clones in this sample may be carry-over from other donors' samples. Here the CDR3 reads CASSGRTGPPYEQYF. The CDR3 DNA reads as TGCGCCAGCAGCGGTAGGACAGGGCCCCCTTACGAGCAGTACTTC.